This T cell receptor beta chain originates from a study of cytomegalovirus exposure and HLA in healthy donors. J was trimmed by 3 bases and V by 1 base; bases with no gene match: 6. This CDR3 is 15 amino acids long. Germline V gene sequence: CDR1 LNHDA, CDR2 SQIVND (reference sequence). A remark on this clone: Its specificity is not known.

Primers included in the PCR were 60 Vbeta and 13 Jbeta primers. This table comes from immunoSEQ multiplex PCR, and its TCRdb copy is limited to in-frame clones, with some not included. This sample has some 130,000 clones, with approximately 71% found just once. Study-wide points: Most of the TCR beta V segments (in an earlier analysis) were productive either about 90% or about 30% of the time.

This rearrangement joins TRBV19 to TRBJ2-7; 7 nucleotides line up with TRBD2. Sequences were obtained from PBMCs. The sequence derives from a man aged 30 to 39 in good health and CMV-seronegative. DNA of the CDR3: TGTGCCAGTAGTATAGGGGGCGGGAGCTTCTACGAGCAGTACTTC. Its protein is CASSIGGGSFYEQYF.